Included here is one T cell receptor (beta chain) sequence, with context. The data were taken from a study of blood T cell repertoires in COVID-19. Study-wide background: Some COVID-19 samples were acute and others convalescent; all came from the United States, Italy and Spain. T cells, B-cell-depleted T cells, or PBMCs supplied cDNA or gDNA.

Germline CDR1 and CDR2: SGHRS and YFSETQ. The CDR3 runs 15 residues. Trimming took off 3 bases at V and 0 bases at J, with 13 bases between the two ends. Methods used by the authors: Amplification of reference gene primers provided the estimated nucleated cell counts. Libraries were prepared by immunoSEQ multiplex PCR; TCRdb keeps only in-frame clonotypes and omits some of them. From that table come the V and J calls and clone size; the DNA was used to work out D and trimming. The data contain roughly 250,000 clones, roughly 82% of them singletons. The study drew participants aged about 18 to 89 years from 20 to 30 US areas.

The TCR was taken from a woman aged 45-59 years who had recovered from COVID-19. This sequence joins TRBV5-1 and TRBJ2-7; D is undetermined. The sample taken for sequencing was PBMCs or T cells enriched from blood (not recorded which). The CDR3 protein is CASSWSVQDSYEQYF. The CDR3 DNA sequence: TGCGCCAGCAGCTGGAGCGTACAAGACTCCTACGAGCAGTACTTC. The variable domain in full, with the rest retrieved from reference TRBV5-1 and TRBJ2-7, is KAGVTQTPRYLIKTRGQQVTLSCSPISGHRSVSWYQQTPGQGLQFLFEYFSETQRNKGNFPGRFSGRQFSNSRSEMNVSTLELGDSALYLCASSWSVQDSYEQYFGPGTRLTVT.